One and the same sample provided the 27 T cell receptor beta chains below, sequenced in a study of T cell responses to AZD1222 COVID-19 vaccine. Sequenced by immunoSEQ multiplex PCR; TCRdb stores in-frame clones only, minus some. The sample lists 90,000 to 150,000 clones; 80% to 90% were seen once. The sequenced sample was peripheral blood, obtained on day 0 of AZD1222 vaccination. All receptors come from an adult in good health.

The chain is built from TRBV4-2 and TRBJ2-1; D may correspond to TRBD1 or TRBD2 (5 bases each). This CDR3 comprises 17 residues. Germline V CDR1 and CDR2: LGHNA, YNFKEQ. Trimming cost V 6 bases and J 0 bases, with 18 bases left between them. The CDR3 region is CASSLGVELHSYNEQFF. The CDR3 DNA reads TGTGCCAGCAGTCTGGGGGTGGAGCTCCACTCCTACAATGAGCAGTTCTTC.

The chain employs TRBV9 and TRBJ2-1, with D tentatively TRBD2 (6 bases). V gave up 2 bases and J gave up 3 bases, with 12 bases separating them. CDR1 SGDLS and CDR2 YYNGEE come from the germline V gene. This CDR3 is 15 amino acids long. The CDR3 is CASSVTGLIYNEQFF. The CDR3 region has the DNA TGTGCCAGCAGCGTGACGGGACTCATCTACAATGAGCAGTTCTTC. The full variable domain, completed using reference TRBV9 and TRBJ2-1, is DSGVTQTPKHLITATGQRVTLRCSPRSGDLSVYWYQQSLDQGLQFLIQYYNGEERAKGNILERFSAQQFPDLHSELNLSSLELGDSALYFCASSVTGLIYNEQFFGPGTRLTVL.

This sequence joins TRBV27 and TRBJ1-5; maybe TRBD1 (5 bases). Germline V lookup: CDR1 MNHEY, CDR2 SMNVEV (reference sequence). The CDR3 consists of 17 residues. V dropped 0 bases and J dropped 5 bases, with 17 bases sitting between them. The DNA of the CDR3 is TGTGCCAGCAGTTTATCGAAGCAGGGAAGCACGCATCAGCCCCAGCATTTT. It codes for CASSLSKQGSTHQPQHF.

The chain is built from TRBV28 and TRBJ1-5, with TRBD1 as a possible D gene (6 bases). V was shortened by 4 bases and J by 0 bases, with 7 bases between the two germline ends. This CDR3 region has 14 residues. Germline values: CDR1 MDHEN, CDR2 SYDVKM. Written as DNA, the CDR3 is TGTGCCAGCAGTTACAGGGTTAGCAATCAGCCCCAGCATTTT. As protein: CASSYRVSNQPQHF.

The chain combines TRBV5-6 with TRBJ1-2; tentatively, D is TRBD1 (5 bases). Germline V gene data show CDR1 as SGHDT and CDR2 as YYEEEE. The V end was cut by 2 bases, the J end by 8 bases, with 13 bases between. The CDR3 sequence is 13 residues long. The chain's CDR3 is CASSFASGAGYTF. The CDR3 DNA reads TGTGCCAGCAGCTTCGCCTCCGGGGCCGGCTACACCTTC.

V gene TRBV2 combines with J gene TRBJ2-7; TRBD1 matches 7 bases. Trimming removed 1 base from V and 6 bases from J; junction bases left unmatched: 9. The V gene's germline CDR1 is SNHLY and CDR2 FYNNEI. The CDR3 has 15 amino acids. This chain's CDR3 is CASSEVDRVPFEQYF. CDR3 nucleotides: TGTGCCAGCAGTGAAGTAGACAGGGTTCCCTTCGAGCAGTACTTC.

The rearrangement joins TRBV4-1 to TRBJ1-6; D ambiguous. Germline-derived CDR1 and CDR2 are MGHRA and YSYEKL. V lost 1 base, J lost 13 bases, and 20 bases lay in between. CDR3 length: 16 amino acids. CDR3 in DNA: TGCGCCAGCAGCCAAGTCTCCTTCCCGGTTCCTTCGCCCCTCCACTTT. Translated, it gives CASSQVSFPVPSPLHF.

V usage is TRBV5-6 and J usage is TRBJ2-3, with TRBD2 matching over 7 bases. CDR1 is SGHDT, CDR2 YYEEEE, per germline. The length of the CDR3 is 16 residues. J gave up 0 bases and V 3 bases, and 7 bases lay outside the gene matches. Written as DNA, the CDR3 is TGTGCCAGCAGCTCTCTGGTGGGAGGGAGCACAGATACGCAGTATTTT. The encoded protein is CASSSLVGGSTDTQYF.

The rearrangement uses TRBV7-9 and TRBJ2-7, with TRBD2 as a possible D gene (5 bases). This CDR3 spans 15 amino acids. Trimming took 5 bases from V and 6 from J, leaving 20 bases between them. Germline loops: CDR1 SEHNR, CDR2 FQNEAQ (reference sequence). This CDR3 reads CASSPGAQSRGEQYF. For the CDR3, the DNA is TGTGCCAGCAGCCCAGGAGCCCAGTCCCGGGGCGAGCAGTACTTC. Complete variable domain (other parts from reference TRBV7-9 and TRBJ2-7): DTGVSQNPRHKITKRGQNVTFRCDPISEHNRLYWYRQTLGQGPEFLTYFQNEAQLEKSRLLSDRFSAERPKGSFSTLEIQRTEQGDSAMYLCASSPGAQSRGEQYFGPGTRLTVT.

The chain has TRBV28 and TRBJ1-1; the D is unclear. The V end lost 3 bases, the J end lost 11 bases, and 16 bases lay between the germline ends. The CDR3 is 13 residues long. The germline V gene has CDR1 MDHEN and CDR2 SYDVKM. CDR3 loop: CASSFSVPPGAFF. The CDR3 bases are TGTGCCAGCAGTTTTTCAGTGCCGCCCGGGGCTTTCTTT.

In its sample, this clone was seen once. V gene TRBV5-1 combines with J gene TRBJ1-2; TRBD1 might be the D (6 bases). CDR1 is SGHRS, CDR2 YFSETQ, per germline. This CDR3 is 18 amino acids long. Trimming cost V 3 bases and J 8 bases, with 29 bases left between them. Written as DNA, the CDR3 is TGCGCCAGCAGCTCAGATAGGGGGGCCCAACCCAAACCTCGGGGCTACACCTTC. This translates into CASSSDRGAQPKPRGYTF.

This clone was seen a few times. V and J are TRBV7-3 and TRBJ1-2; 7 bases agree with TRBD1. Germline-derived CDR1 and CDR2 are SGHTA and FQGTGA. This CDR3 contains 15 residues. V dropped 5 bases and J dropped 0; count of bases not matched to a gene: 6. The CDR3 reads CASSQGGTANYGYTF. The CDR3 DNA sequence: TGTGCCAGCAGCCAAGGCGGGACAGCTAACTATGGCTACACCTTC.

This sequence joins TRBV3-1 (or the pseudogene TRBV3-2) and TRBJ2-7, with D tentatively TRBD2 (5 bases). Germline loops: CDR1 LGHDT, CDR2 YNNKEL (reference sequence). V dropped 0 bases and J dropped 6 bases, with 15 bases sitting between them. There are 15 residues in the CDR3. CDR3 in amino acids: CASSQESTITGEQYF. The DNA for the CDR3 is TGTGCCAGCAGCCAAGAGTCGACTATCACTGGCGAGCAGTACTTC.

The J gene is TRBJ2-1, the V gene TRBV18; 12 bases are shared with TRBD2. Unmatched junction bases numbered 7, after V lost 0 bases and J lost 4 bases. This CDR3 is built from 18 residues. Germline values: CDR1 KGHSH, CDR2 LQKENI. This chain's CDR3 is CASSPPSLAGGPYNEQFF. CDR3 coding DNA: TGTGCCAGCTCACCACCGAGCCTAGCGGGAGGGCCTTACAATGAGCAGTTCTTC.

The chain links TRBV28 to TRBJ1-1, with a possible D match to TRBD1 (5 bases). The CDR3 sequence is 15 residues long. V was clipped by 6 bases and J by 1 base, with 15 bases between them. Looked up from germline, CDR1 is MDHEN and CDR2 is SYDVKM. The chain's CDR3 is CASRGPGGENTEAFF. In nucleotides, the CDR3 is TGTGCCAGCAGGGGGCCCGGGGGGGAGAACACTGAAGCTTTCTTT.

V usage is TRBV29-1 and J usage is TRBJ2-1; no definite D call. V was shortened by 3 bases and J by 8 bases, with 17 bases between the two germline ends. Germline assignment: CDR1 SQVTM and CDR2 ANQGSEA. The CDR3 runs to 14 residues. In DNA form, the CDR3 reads TGCAGCGTTGAGGGGTCTGGGGTATGGGATGAGCAGTTCTTC. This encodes CSVEGSGVWDEQFF.

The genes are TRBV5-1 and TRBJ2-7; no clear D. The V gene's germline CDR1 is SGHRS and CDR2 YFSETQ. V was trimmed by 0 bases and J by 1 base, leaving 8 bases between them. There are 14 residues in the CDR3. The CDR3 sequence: CASSLVARSYEQYF. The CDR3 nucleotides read TGCGCCAGCAGCTTGGTTGCCCGTTCCTACGAGCAGTACTTC.

For the CDR3, the DNA is TGTGCCAGCAGTTTGGCGGGAGGTGGTACGCAGTATTTT. The encoded protein is CASSLAGGGTQYF. The rearrangement uses TRBV12-3 or TRBV12-4 and TRBJ2-3; 8 bases are shared with TRBD2. The length of the CDR3 is 13 residues. V lost 3 bases and J lost 8; bases outside the gene matches: 4.

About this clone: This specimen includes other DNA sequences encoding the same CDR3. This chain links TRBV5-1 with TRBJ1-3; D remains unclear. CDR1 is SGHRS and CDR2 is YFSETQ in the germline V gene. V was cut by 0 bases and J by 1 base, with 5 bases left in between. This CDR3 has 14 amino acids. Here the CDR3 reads CASSLGGSGNTIYF. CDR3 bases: TGCGCCAGCAGCTTGGGGGGATCTGGAAACACCATATATTTT.

The CDR3 protein is CASSLVQATNTEAFF. The CDR3 DNA sequence: TGCGCCAGCAGCTTGGTTCAGGCAACGAACACTGAAGCTTTCTTT. The chain links TRBV5-1 to TRBJ1-1; D ambiguous. The ends were cut back, 0 bases at V and 1 base at J, with 10 bases in the middle. The CDR3 is 15 amino acids. The germline V gene has CDR1 SGHRS and CDR2 YFSETQ.

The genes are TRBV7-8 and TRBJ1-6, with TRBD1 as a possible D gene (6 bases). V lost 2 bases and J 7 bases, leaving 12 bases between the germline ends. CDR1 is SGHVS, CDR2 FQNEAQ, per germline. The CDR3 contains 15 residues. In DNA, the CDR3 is TGTGCCAGCAGCTTAACCGGGGGCCCAAATTCACCCCTCCACTTT. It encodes CASSLTGGPNSPLHF.

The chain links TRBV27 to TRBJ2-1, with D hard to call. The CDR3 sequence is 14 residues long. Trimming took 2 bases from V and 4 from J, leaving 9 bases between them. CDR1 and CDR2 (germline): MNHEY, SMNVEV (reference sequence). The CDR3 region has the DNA TGTGCCAGCAGTTTAGCGCCATTGTACAATGAGCAGTTCTTC. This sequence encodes CASSLAPLYNEQFF.

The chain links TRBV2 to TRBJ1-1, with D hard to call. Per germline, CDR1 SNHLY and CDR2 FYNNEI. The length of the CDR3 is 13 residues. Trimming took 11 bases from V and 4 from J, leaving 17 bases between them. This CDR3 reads CAPRHSVGTEAFF. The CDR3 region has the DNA TGTGCCCCAAGGCATTCGGTGGGCACTGAAGCTTTCTTT.

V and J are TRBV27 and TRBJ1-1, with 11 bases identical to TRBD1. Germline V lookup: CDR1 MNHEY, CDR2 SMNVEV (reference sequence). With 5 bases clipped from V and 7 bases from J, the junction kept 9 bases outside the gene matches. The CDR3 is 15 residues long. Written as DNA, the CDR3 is TGTGCCAGCAGTACCGGGACAGGGGGGGTTGGTGAAGCTTTCTTT. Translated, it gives CASSTGTGGVGEAFF.

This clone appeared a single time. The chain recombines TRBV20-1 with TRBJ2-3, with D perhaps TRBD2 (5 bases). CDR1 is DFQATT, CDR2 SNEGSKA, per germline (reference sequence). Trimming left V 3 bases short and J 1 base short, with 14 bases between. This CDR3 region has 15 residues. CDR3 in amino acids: CSASYPGSGTDTQYF. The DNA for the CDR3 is TGCAGTGCTAGTTATCCGGGATCCGGCACAGATACGCAGTATTTT.

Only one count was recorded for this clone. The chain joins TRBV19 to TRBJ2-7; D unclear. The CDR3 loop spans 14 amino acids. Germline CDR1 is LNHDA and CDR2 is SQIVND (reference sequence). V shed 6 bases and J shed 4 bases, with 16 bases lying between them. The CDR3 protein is CASRRSGPSYEQYF. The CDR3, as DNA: TGTGCCAGTAGACGCTCCGGGCCTTCATACGAGCAGTACTTC. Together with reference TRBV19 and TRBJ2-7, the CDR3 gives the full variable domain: DGGITQSPKYLFRKEGQNVTLSCEQNLNHDAMYWYRQDPGQGLRLIYYSQIVNDFQKGDIAEGYSVSREKKESFPLTVTSAQKNPTAFYLCASRRSGPSYEQYFGPGTRLTVT.

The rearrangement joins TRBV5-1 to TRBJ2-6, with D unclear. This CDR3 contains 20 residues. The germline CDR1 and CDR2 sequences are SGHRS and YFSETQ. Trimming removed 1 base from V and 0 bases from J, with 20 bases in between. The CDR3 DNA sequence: TGCGCCAGCAGCTTGTTAGCTGGGCAGGCCCAGAGCTCTGGGGCCAACGTCCTGACTTTC. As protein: CASSLLAGQAQSSGANVLTF.